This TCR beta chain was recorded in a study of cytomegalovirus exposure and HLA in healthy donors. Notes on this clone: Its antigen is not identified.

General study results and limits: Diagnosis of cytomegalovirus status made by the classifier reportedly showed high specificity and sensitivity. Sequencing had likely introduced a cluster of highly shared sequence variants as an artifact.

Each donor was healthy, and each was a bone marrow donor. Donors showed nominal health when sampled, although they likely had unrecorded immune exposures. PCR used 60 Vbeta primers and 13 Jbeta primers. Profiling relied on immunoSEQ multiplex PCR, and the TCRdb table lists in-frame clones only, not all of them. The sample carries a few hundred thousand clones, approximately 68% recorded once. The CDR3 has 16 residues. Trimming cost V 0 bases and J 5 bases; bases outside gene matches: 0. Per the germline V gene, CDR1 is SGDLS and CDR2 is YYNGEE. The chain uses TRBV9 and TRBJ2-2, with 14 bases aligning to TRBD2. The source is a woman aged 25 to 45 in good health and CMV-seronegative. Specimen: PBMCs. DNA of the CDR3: TGTGCCAGCAGCGTAGGACTAGCGGGAGGGACCGGGGAGCTGTTTTTT. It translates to CASSVGLAGGTGELFF.